These 30 T cell receptor beta chains were sequenced from one sample in a study of blood T cell repertoires in COVID-19. This table comes from immunoSEQ multiplex PCR, and its TCRdb copy is limited to in-frame clones, with some not included. The table includes about 210,000 clones, approximately 86% detected once. The sequenced sample consisted of peripheral blood. The origin of the receptors is a man aged 18 to 35 with active or convalescent COVID-19.

This clone was detected only a few times. The rearrangement links TRBV18 to TRBJ2-1; D might be TRBD2 (6 bases). The germline CDR1 and CDR2 sequences are KGHSH and LQKENI. The CDR3 has 14 amino acids. Trimming left V 3 bases short and J 8 bases short, with 14 bases between. CDR3 coding DNA: TGTGCCAGCTCACCCCCAGCCAGGAGGGATGAGCAGTTCTTC. This translates into CASSPPARRDEQFF.

The V and J genes are TRBV5-1 and TRBJ2-7, with 7 nucleotides matching TRBD2. The germline V gene has CDR1 SGHRS and CDR2 YFSETQ. V shed 2 bases, J shed 2 bases, and the junction held 7 bases outside the gene matches. CDR3 length: 15 residues. CDR3: CASSFSSGATYEQYF. CDR3 DNA: TGCGCCAGCAGCTTCAGCAGCGGGGCCACCTACGAGCAGTACTTC. The full variable domain, with the rest looked up from reference TRBV5-1 and TRBJ2-7, is KAGVTQTPRYLIKTRGQQVTLSCSPISGHRSVSWYQQTPGQGLQFLFEYFSETQRNKGNFPGRFSGRQFSNSRSEMNVSTLELGDSALYLCASSFSSGATYEQYFGPGTRLTVT.

V gene TRBV10-2 combines with J gene TRBJ2-2, with 14 bases lining up with TRBD2. V shed 2 bases, J shed 5 bases, and the junction held 4 bases outside the gene matches. CDR3 length: 17 residues. Looked up from germline, CDR1 is WSHSY and CDR2 is SAAADI. CDR3 nucleotide sequence: TGCGCCAGCAGTGAGGGACTAGCGGGAGGATGGACCGGGGAGCTGTTTTTT. Translation gives CASSEGLAGGWTGELFF.

This clone occurred once. This chain uses TRBV2 with TRBJ2-1; 11 nucleotides match TRBD2. CDR3 length: 13 residues. Trimming removed 6 bases from V and 6 bases from J; junction bases left unmatched: 1. The germline gives CDR1 SNHLY, CDR2 FYNNEI. The CDR3 DNA follows: TGTGCCAGCAGGGGACTAGCGGTCAATGAGCAGTTCTTC. Encoded protein: CASRGLAVNEQFF.

The chain carries TRBV7-6 and TRBJ2-2; 10 bases match TRBD2. Germline V gene sequence: CDR1 SGHVS, CDR2 FNYEAQ. V lost 3 bases and J lost 1; bases outside the gene matches: 5. The length of the CDR3 is 17 residues. The CDR3 bases are TGTGCCAGCAGCTTCCTAGCGGGAGTTGGGAACACCGGGGAGCTGTTTTTT. Translated: CASSFLAGVGNTGELFF. Looking up the rest from reference TRBV7-6 and TRBJ2-2 gives the full variable domain: GAGVSQSPRYKVTKRGQDVALRCDPISGHVSLYWYRQALGQGPEFLTYFNYEAQQDKSGLPNDRFSAERPEGSISTLTIQRTEQRDSAMYRCASSFLAGVGNTGELFFGEGSRLTVL.

The V call is TRBV30, the J call TRBJ2-2, with TRBD2 identical over 8 bases. Trimming took 6 bases from V and 1 from J; bases not matched to a gene: 16. This CDR3 is 18 amino acids long. CDR1 and CDR2 from the germline V gene are GTSNPN and SVGIG (reference sequence). The CDR3 region has the DNA TGTGCCTGCCCTGGGGTGGTAGCGGGATGGGTGAACACCGGGGAGCTGTTTTTT. This encodes CACPGVVAGWVNTGELFF. The variable domain in full, with the rest retrieved from reference TRBV30 and TRBJ2-2, is SQTIHQWPATLVQPVGSPLSLECTVEGTSNPNLYWYRQAAGRGLQLLFYSVGIGQISSEVPQNLSASRPQDRQFILSSKKLLLSDSGFYLCACPGVVAGWVNTGELFFGEGSRLTVL.

The chain employs TRBV7-2 and TRBJ2-7; D is uncertain. This CDR3 comprises 12 residues. The germline gives CDR1 SGHTA, CDR2 FQGNSA. V lost 5 bases to trimming and J lost 4 bases, with 9 bases between them. The CDR3 here is CASSANRYEQYF. The CDR3 DNA reads TGTGCCAGCAGCGCTAACCGATACGAGCAGTACTTC.

The rearrangement joins TRBV6-2 or TRBV6-3 to TRBJ1-5; D is possibly TRBD1 (6 bases). V gave up 0 bases and J gave up 9 bases, with 15 bases separating them. CDR3 length equals 15 residues. Germline CDR1 and CDR2: MNHEY and SVGEGT. The CDR3 protein is CASSYSPTGVRPQHF. CDR3 sequence (DNA): TGTGCCAGCAGTTACTCGCCGACAGGCGTGCGGCCCCAGCATTTT.

This clone has just one count. The rearrangement links TRBV14 to TRBJ2-1; no reliable D call. V lost 1 base to trimming and J lost 2 bases, with 15 bases between them. Germline V CDR1 and CDR2: SGHDN, FVKESK. The CDR3 consists of 17 residues. The chain's CDR3 is CASSQVLGSPPYNEQFF. The CDR3 coding sequence is TGTGCCAGCAGCCAAGTCCTAGGATCACCCCCCTACAATGAGCAGTTCTTC. Supplemented by reference TRBV14 and TRBJ2-1, the full variable domain reads EAGVTQFPSHSVIEKGQTVTLRCDPISGHDNLYWYRRVMGKEIKFLLHFVKESKQDESGMPNNRFLAERTGGTYSTLKVQPAELEDSGVYFCASSQVLGSPPYNEQFFGPGTRLTVL.

This chain links TRBV20-1 with TRBJ2-6, with 9 bases that match TRBD1. Germline CDR1 reads DFQATT; CDR2 reads SNEGSKA (reference sequence). With V trimmed by 3 bases and J by 0 bases, 6 bases remained unmatched. This CDR3 region has 17 residues. CDR3 sequence reads: CSASRGTGYSGANVLTF. Written as DNA, the CDR3 is TGCAGTGCTAGTCGGGGGACAGGGTACTCTGGGGCCAACGTCCTGACTTTC.

The gene calls are TRBV5-1 and TRBJ2-1; 7 bases agree with TRBD2. This CDR3 has 16 amino acids. The V gene end was trimmed by 1 base and the J gene end by 2 bases; junction bases not matched to a gene: 6. The germline V gene encodes CDR1 SGHRS and CDR2 YFSETQ. The CDR3 protein is CASSLLGRAPYNEQFF. In nucleotides, the CDR3 is TGCGCCAGCAGCTTGCTTGGGAGGGCCCCCTACAATGAGCAGTTCTTC.

The J gene is TRBJ1-5, the V gene TRBV9, with unresolved D. This CDR3 is 13 amino acids long. CDR1 and CDR2 (germline): SGDLS, YYNGEE. V gave up 3 bases and J gave up 8 bases, with 12 bases separating them. CDR3 amino acids: CASSGGPLEPQHF. CDR3 in DNA: TGTGCCAGCAGCGGAGGCCCCCTGGAGCCCCAGCATTTT.

The chain employs TRBV25-1 and TRBJ2-1; 9 positions match TRBD2. V lost 1 base and J lost 10; bases outside the gene matches: 14. CDR1 is MGHDK and CDR2 is SYGVNS in the germline V gene. The CDR3 covers 17 residues. The chain's CDR3 is CASSESFGAGGKIEQFF. In DNA, the CDR3 is TGTGCCAGCAGTGAATCGTTTGGGGCGGGAGGGAAGATAGAGCAGTTCTTC.

This chain links TRBV5-1 with TRBJ2-1; TRBD2 might be the D (6 bases). CDR3 size: 14 residues. CDR1 is SGHRS and CDR2 is YFSETQ in the germline V gene. Deletions cut 7 bases from V and 5 bases from J, with 16 bases between. CDR3 DNA: TGCGCCAGCCAACCACCGGGACTTAACAATGAGCAGTTCTTC. This gives the protein CASQPPGLNNEQFF.

This clone was detected a few times. This chain links TRBV4-3 with TRBJ2-7; D gene uncertain. The CDR3 consists of 15 residues. Germline loops: CDR1 LGHNA, CDR2 YSLEER. V lost 0 bases and J lost 6, with 15 bases in between. CDR3 bases: TGCGCCAGCAGCCAAGATTGGTCGTTAGCTCGCGAGCAGTACTTC. It is translated as CASSQDWSLAREQYF.

The count of this clone is one. The V gene is TRBV18, the J gene TRBJ2-1, with 12 bases identical to TRBD2. V dropped 1 base and J dropped 6; count of bases not matched to a gene: 13. CDR1 is KGHSH, CDR2 LQKENI, per germline. The CDR3 is 19 amino acids. CDR3 protein: CASSPQNRRLAGAVNEQFF. CDR3 coding DNA: TGTGCCAGCTCACCACAAAACCGGCGACTAGCGGGAGCCGTCAATGAGCAGTTCTTC.

The chain recombines TRBV9 with TRBJ1-6, with D possibly matching TRBD1 (6 bases). This CDR3 has 15 residues. Germline loops: CDR1 SGDLS, CDR2 YYNGEE. Deletions cut 0 bases from V and 4 bases from J, with 8 bases between. The CDR3 coding sequence is TGTGCCAGCAGCGTAGGGGACACTTATAATTCACCCCTCCACTTT. Its protein product is CASSVGDTYNSPLHF.

The DNA of the CDR3 is TGTGCCAGCAGTTACCAGGACAGGGTGGATTCACCCCTCCACTTT. The encoded protein is CASSYQDRVDSPLHF. The genes are TRBV6-5 and TRBJ1-6; 8 bases line up with TRBD1. Trimming removed 2 bases from V and 8 bases from J; junction bases left unmatched: 5. Germline CDR1 reads MNHEY; CDR2 reads SVGAGI. The CDR3 loop spans 15 amino acids.

The chain has TRBV2 and TRBJ1-5; no clear D. Germline V CDR1 and CDR2: SNHLY, FYNNEI. The ends were cut back, 3 bases at V and 1 base at J, with 7 bases in the middle. The CDR3 is 14 amino acids. The CDR3 nucleotides read TGTGCCAGCAGTGAGAGAACGAGCAATCAGCCCCAGCATTTT. Its protein product is CASSERTSNQPQHF.

This chain joins TRBV7-9 and TRBJ1-4, with D tentatively TRBD1 (5 bases). Germline CDR1 and CDR2: SEHNR and FQNEAQ (reference sequence). Trimming removed 4 bases at V and 8 bases at J, with 17 bases between. The CDR3 has 15 residues. As DNA, the CDR3 is TGTGCCAGCAGCTCGATAGCGGTGGCAGGGGAAAAACTGTTTTTT. Encoded protein: CASSSIAVAGEKLFF.

This chain connects TRBV28 to TRBJ1-1, with unresolved D. In germline, CDR1 is MDHEN, CDR2 SYDVKM. The CDR3 covers 15 residues. Trimming pared 1 base from V and 1 base from J, leaving 10 bases between. The CDR3 here is CASSLYGVTNTEAFF. In DNA form, the CDR3 reads TGTGCCAGCAGTTTATACGGAGTAACGAACACTGAAGCTTTCTTT. The variable domain in full, with the rest retrieved from reference TRBV28 and TRBJ1-1, is DVKVTQSSRYLVKRTGEKVFLECVQDMDHENMFWYRQDPGLGLRLIYFSYDVKMKEKGDIPEGYSVSREKKERFSLILESASTNQTSMYLCASSLYGVTNTEAFFGQGTRLTVV.

This chain joins TRBV7-2 and TRBJ2-3; 11 nucleotides agree with TRBD2. Germline CDR1 SGHTA, CDR2 FQGNSA. The CDR3 extends over 16 amino acids. V lost 3 bases to trimming and J lost 3 bases; unmatched junction nucleotides: 5. The chain's CDR3 is CASSFSGRAVTDTQYF. The CDR3 bases are TGTGCCAGCAGCTTTAGCGGGAGGGCCGTTACAGATACGCAGTATTTT.

J is TRBJ2-2 and V is TRBV15; D possibly corresponds to TRBD2 (6 bases). The V and J ends lost 3 bases and 0 bases respectively, with 17 bases between them. CDR3 size: 18 residues. Germline V gene lookup returns CDR1 LNHNV and CDR2 YYDKDF (reference sequence). The CDR3 sequence is CATSSREDGGPNTGELFF. In nucleotides, the CDR3 is TGTGCCACCAGCAGTCGAGAGGACGGAGGGCCGAACACCGGGGAGCTGTTTTTT. The full variable domain, completed using reference TRBV15 and TRBJ2-2, is DAMVIQNPRYQVTQFGKPVTLSCSQTLNHNVMYWYQQKSSQAPKLLFHYYDKDFNNEADTPDNFQSRRPNTSFCFLDIRSPGLGDTAMYLCATSSREDGGPNTGELFFGEGSRLTVL.

The CDR3 DNA follows: TGCGCCAGCAGCTCACTAGCGGGAGTAATATTCAGGCAGTTCTTC. Protein: CASSSLAGVIFRQFF. The chain couples TRBV5-1 to TRBJ2-1, with TRBD2 identical over 11 bases. The CDR3 has 15 residues. Germline V gene data show CDR1 as SGHRS and CDR2 as YFSETQ. Trimming removed 3 bases from V and 12 bases from J; junction bases left unmatched: 11.

This clone was seen only once. This sequence joins TRBV19 and TRBJ2-1, with 14 bases aligning to TRBD2. There are 16 residues in the CDR3. V shed 6 bases, J shed 8 bases, and the junction held 9 bases outside the gene matches. In germline, CDR1 is LNHDA, CDR2 SQIVND (reference sequence). As DNA, the CDR3 is TGTGCCAGTAGCGTTGGACTAGCGGGAGGTTCTGATGAGCAGTTCTTC. Its translation: CASSVGLAGGSDEQFF.

This chain connects TRBV20-1 to TRBJ2-2, with D possibly matching TRBD2 (5 bases). Trimming took 3 bases from V and 6 from J, leaving 8 bases between them. Germline V gene lookup returns CDR1 DFQATT and CDR2 SNEGSKA (reference sequence). This CDR3 is built from 12 residues. CDR3 protein: CSASYGAGELFF. The DNA for the CDR3 is TGCAGTGCTAGTTACGGGGCCGGGGAGCTGTTTTTT.

The chain recombines TRBV6-6 with TRBJ1-5; TRBD1 might be the D (5 bases). CDR3 size: 14 residues. The germline V gene has CDR1 MNHNY and CDR2 SVGAGI (reference sequence). V lost 2 bases and J lost 8, with 13 bases in between. The CDR3 region has the DNA TGTGCCAGCAGTTACGCAGGGTCTAGAGAGCCCCAGCATTTT. Protein product: CASSYAGSREPQHF.

The V call is TRBV11-2, the J call TRBJ1-1; 7 nucleotides line up with TRBD1. The CDR3 length is 15 residues. The V gene's germline CDR1 is SGHAT and CDR2 FQNNGV. The trim removed 1 base at V and 6 bases at J, leaving 8 bases unmatched. The CDR3 DNA sequence: TGTGCCAGCAGCTTAGGTTCGACAGGGCAGGCTGAAGCTTTCTTT. Its translation: CASSLGSTGQAEAFF.

The CDR3 is CASSYRGRDTEAFF. The CDR3 DNA is TGTGCCAGCAGTTATAGGGGGCGCGACACTGAAGCTTTCTTT. V is TRBV27 and J is TRBJ1-1; 7 positions agree with TRBD1. CDR3 size: 14 residues. Unmatched junction bases numbered 5, after V lost 4 bases and J lost 3 bases. The germline V gene has CDR1 MNHEY and CDR2 SMNVEV (reference sequence).

Details on this clone: At one end the junction does not follow the germline gene, possibly because of a read error. This sequence joins TRBV7-8 and TRBJ1-2; D gene unclear. The CDR3 has 14 amino acids. Looked up from germline, CDR1 is SGHVS and CDR2 is FQNEAQ. The CDR3: CASSVAVANYGYTF. CDR3 coding DNA: TGTGCCAGCAGCGTAGCTGTGGCCAACTATGGCTACACCTTC.